Listed below are T cell receptor beta chains from one sample, sequenced in a study of graft-versus-host responses after intestinal transplantation. Their antigens remain unidentified. The repertoire was sequenced with immunoSEQ multiplex PCR; TCRdb's copy has only in-frame clones and lacks some. The sample includes about 120,000 clones, approximately 95% of them seen just once. Specimen: unstimulated CD8+ T cells sorted from spleen or lymph node cells, collected before intestinal transplant. Receptors originate from a human donor who received an intestinal transplant. Both conserved end residues are part of each CDR3. D genes are given only for firm matches. The listing skips clone size in some rows; elsewhere it reads once, few, many or a size class.

V gene: TRBV19
CDR3 length: 15
clone size: NA
D gene: NA
J gene: TRBJ2-7
CDR3 protein: CASTDGAGMIDEQYF
CDR3 DNA: TGTGCCAGTACCGATGGGGCAGGGATGATCGACGAGCAGTACTTC

V gene: TRBV4-1
CDR3 length: 13
clone size: NA
D gene: NA
J gene: TRBJ2-2
CDR3 protein: CASSHTNTGELFF
CDR3 DNA: TGCGCCAGCAGCCATACGAACACCGGGGAGCTGTTTTTT

V gene: TRBV13
CDR3 length: 14
clone size: NA
D gene: NA
J gene: TRBJ1-2
CDR3 protein: CASSDAQGRDGYTF
CDR3 DNA: TGTGCCAGCAGCGACGCACAGGGAAGGGATGGCTACACCTTC

V gene: TRBV7-9
CDR3 length: 15
clone size: NA
D gene: TRBD2
J gene: TRBJ2-1
CDR3 protein: CASSAGGTTYNEQFF
CDR3 DNA: TGTGCCAGCAGCGCGGGAGGGACAACCTACAATGAGCAGTTCTTC

V gene: TRBV6-1
CDR3 length: 17
clone size: once
D gene: NA
J gene: TRBJ2-5
CDR3 protein: CASSEGERGGNQETQYF
CDR3 DNA: TGTGCCAGCAGTGAAGGGGAGAGGGGAGGTAACCAAGAGACCCAGTACTTC

V gene: TRBV7-2
CDR3 length: 15
clone size: NA
D gene: TRBD2
J gene: TRBJ2-2
CDR3 protein: CASSLRGAGTGELFF
CDR3 DNA: TGTGCCAGCAGCTTAAGGGGAGCGGGGACCGGGGAGCTGTTTTTT

V gene: TRBV4-1
CDR3 length: 16
clone size: NA
D gene: NA
J gene: TRBJ2-7
CDR3 protein: CASSQRGDSSSYEQYF
CDR3 DNA: TGCGCCAGCAGCCAACGAGGCGACAGCAGCTCCTACGAGCAGTACTTC

V gene: TRBV27
CDR3 length: 15
clone size: NA
D gene: TRBD2
J gene: TRBJ2-7
CDR3 protein: CASSLSSGSSYEQYF
CDR3 DNA: TGTGCCAGCAGTTTATCTAGCGGGAGTTCCTACGAGCAGTACTTC

V gene: TRBV5-6
CDR3 length: 11
clone size: NA
D gene: NA
J gene: TRBJ2-7
CDR3 protein: CASSLGYEQYF
CDR3 DNA: TGTGCCAGCAGCTTAGGCTACGAGCAGTACTTC

V gene: TRBV15
CDR3 length: 16
clone size: NA
D gene: NA
J gene: TRBJ2-4
CDR3 protein: CATSRDLGLAKNIQYF
CDR3 DNA: TGTGCCACCAGCAGAGATCTTGGATTAGCCAAAAACATTCAGTACTTC

V gene: TRBV19
CDR3 length: 12
clone size: NA
D gene: NA
J gene: TRBJ2-1
CDR3 protein: CASSIGDYEQFF
CDR3 DNA: TGTGCCAGTAGTATCGGGGATTATGAGCAGTTCTTC

V gene: TRBV7-6
CDR3 length: 16
clone size: NA
D gene: NA
J gene: TRBJ2-7
CDR3 protein: CASSSRRLAGFYEQYF
CDR3 DNA: TGTGCCAGCAGCTCTCGGCGACTGGCGGGATTCTACGAGCAGTACTTC

V gene: TRBV10-1
CDR3 length: 16
clone size: NA
D gene: TRBD1
J gene: TRBJ2-5
CDR3 protein: CASSKTGTGKVETQYF
CDR3 DNA: TGCGCCAGCAGTAAAACCGGGACAGGTAAAGTGGAGACCCAGTACTTC

V gene: TRBV5-5
CDR3 length: 12
clone size: NA
D gene: NA
J gene: TRBJ1-5
CDR3 protein: CASSLAGQPQHF
CDR3 DNA: TGTGCCAGCAGCTTGGCGGGTCAGCCCCAGCATTTT

V gene: TRBV4-3
CDR3 length: 16
clone size: NA
D gene: NA
J gene: TRBJ2-4
CDR3 protein: CASSQDIRGAKNIQYF
CDR3 DNA: TGCGCCAGCAGCCAAGATATCAGGGGAGCCAAAAACATTCAGTACTTC

V gene: TRBV7-9
CDR3 length: 13
clone size: NA
D gene: TRBD1
J gene: TRBJ2-5
CDR3 protein: CASSPRDRETQYF
CDR3 DNA: TGTGCCAGCAGCCCGCGGGACAGGGAGACCCAGTACTTC

V gene: TRBV6-5
CDR3 length: 15
clone size: NA
D gene: NA
J gene: TRBJ2-1
CDR3 protein: CASSLGDFPYNEQFF
CDR3 DNA: TGTGCCAGCAGCTTAGGGGACTTTCCCTACAATGAGCAGTTCTTC

V gene: TRBV9
CDR3 length: 12
clone size: NA
D gene: NA
J gene: TRBJ2-1
CDR3 protein: CASSVRNNEQFF
CDR3 DNA: TGTGCCAGCAGCGTTCGTAACAATGAGCAGTTCTTC

V gene: TRBV5-1
CDR3 length: 17
clone size: NA
D gene: TRBD2
J gene: TRBJ2-7
CDR3 protein: CASSPTTVLAGPYEQYF
CDR3 DNA: TGCGCCAGCAGCCCGACGACCGTACTAGCGGGGCCCTACGAGCAGTACTTC

V gene: TRBV4-1
CDR3 length: 14
clone size: NA
D gene: TRBD1
J gene: TRBJ2-7
CDR3 protein: CATGSAGGRYEQYF
CDR3 DNA: TGCGCCACGGGGTCCGCAGGGGGAAGGTACGAGCAGTACTTC

V gene: TRBV28
CDR3 length: 18
clone size: NA
D gene: TRBD1
J gene: TRBJ1-5
CDR3 protein: CASSFTLDRGESNQPQHF
CDR3 DNA: TGTGCCAGCAGTTTTACCCTTGACAGGGGCGAGAGCAATCAGCCCCAGCATTTT

V gene: TRBV14
CDR3 length: 17
clone size: NA
D gene: TRBD2
J gene: TRBJ2-7
CDR3 protein: CASSQDLASGLSYEQYF
CDR3 DNA: TGTGCCAGCAGCCAAGATCTGGCTAGCGGTCTCTCCTACGAGCAGTACTTC

V gene: TRBV5-4
CDR3 length: 14
clone size: NA
D gene: NA
J gene: TRBJ2-5
CDR3 protein: CASSFKGLKETQYF
CDR3 DNA: TGTGCCAGCAGCTTCAAGGGGCTGAAAGAGACCCAGTACTTC

V gene: TRBV30
CDR3 length: 16
clone size: NA
D gene: NA
J gene: TRBJ2-3
CDR3 protein: CAWITGTAPLTDTQYF
CDR3 DNA: TGTGCCTGGATAACCGGGACCGCTCCTCTCACAGATACGCAGTATTTT

V gene: TRBV27
CDR3 length: 15
clone size: NA
D gene: NA
J gene: TRBJ2-3
CDR3 protein: CASSLRSVRTDTQYF
CDR3 DNA: TGTGCCAGCAGTTTAAGGAGCGTCCGCACAGATACGCAGTATTTT

V gene: TRBV13
CDR3 length: 15
clone size: once
D gene: TRBD2
J gene: TRBJ2-3
CDR3 protein: CASSPTSEYTDTQYF
CDR3 DNA: TGTGCCAGCAGCCCGACTAGCGAATACACAGATACGCAGTATTTT

V gene: TRBV4-1
CDR3 length: 20
clone size: few
D gene: TRBD2
J gene: TRBJ2-1
CDR3 protein: CASSQSGTSGTWSSYNEQFF
CDR3 DNA: TGCGCCAGCAGCCAATCCGGGACTAGCGGGACTTGGAGCTCCTACAATGAGCAGTTCTTC

V gene: TRBV4-1
CDR3 length: 18
clone size: NA
D gene: TRBD1
J gene: TRBJ1-1
CDR3 protein: CASSQGGDRVVGNTEAFF
CDR3 DNA: TGCGCCAGCAGCCAAGGGGGGGACAGGGTGGTAGGGAACACTGAAGCTTTCTTT

V gene: TRBV19
CDR3 length: 15
clone size: NA
D gene: TRBD2
J gene: TRBJ2-1
CDR3 protein: CASSISGGEYNEQFF
CDR3 DNA: TGTGCCAGTAGTATCAGCGGGGGGGAGTACAATGAGCAGTTCTTC

V gene: TRBV5-6
CDR3 length: 15
clone size: NA
D gene: NA
J gene: TRBJ1-5
CDR3 protein: CASSLNQGWNQPQHF
CDR3 DNA: TGTGCCAGCAGCTTGAACCAGGGCTGGAATCAGCCCCAGCATTTT

V gene: TRBV21-1
CDR3 length: 14
clone size: NA
D gene: NA
J gene: TRBJ2-7
CDR3 protein: CASSSHPGGYEQYF
CDR3 DNA: TGTGCCAGCAGCTCCCACCCCGGGGGCTACGAGCAGTACTTC

V gene: TRBV28
CDR3 length: 14
clone size: NA
D gene: TRBD1
J gene: TRBJ2-7
CDR3 protein: CASSQTGVRYEQYF
CDR3 DNA: TGTGCCAGCAGTCAAACAGGGGTTAGATACGAGCAGTACTTC

V gene: TRBV9
CDR3 length: 18
clone size: NA
D gene: TRBD1
J gene: TRBJ2-1
CDR3 protein: CASSAGTGGRRSYNEQFF
CDR3 DNA: TGTGCCAGCAGCGCCGGGACAGGGGGCAGAAGGTCCTACAATGAGCAGTTCTTC

V gene: TRBV5-4
CDR3 length: 15
clone size: NA
D gene: NA
J gene: TRBJ2-1
CDR3 protein: CASSLEGGSYNEQFF
CDR3 DNA: TGTGCCAGCAGCTTGGAAGGGGGCTCCTACAATGAGCAGTTCTTC

V gene: TRBV19
CDR3 length: 12
clone size: NA
D gene: NA
J gene: TRBJ2-7
CDR3 protein: CASSSRAPEQYF
CDR3 DNA: TGTGCCAGTAGTAGCAGGGCTCCCGAGCAGTACTTC

V gene: TRBV28
CDR3 length: 13
clone size: NA
D gene: NA
J gene: TRBJ2-1
CDR3 protein: CAAPGPQLNEQFF
CDR3 DNA: TGTGCCGCACCGGGTCCACAGCTTAATGAGCAGTTCTTC

V gene: TRBV29-1
CDR3 length: 15
clone size: NA
D gene: NA
J gene: TRBJ2-1
CDR3 protein: CSVKFVGLKDYEQFF
CDR3 DNA: TGCAGCGTTAAGTTTGTTGGGTTGAAGGATTATGAGCAGTTCTTC

V gene: TRBV6-6
CDR3 length: 11
clone size: NA
D gene: NA
J gene: TRBJ2-5
CDR3 protein: CASESGETQYF
CDR3 DNA: TGTGCCAGCGAGTCTGGGGAGACCCAGTACTTC

V gene: TRBV27
CDR3 length: 15
clone size: NA
D gene: NA
J gene: TRBJ1-6
CDR3 protein: CASSSASSYNSPLHF
CDR3 DNA: TGTGCCAGCAGTTCCGCGAGCTCCTATAATTCACCCCTCCACTTT

V gene: TRBV7-6
CDR3 length: 17
clone size: NA
D gene: TRBD2
J gene: TRBJ2-7
CDR3 protein: CASSSKGTSGRPYEQYF
CDR3 DNA: TGTGCCAGCAGCTCAAAAGGGACTAGCGGGAGGCCCTACGAGCAGTACTTC

V gene: TRBV9
CDR3 length: 15
clone size: NA
D gene: TRBD2
J gene: TRBJ2-7
CDR3 protein: CASSPSGSGNLEQYF
CDR3 DNA: TGTGCCAGCAGCCCATCGGGTAGCGGGAATCTCGAGCAGTACTTC

V gene: TRBV5-5
CDR3 length: 16
clone size: NA
D gene: NA
J gene: TRBJ1-2
CDR3 protein: CASSLVAAREFDGYTF
CDR3 DNA: TGTGCCAGCAGCTTGGTGGCTGCCAGGGAGTTTGACGGCTACACCTTC

V gene: TRBV27
CDR3 length: 14
clone size: NA
D gene: NA
J gene: TRBJ2-7
CDR3 protein: CASSLRQGPNEQYF
CDR3 DNA: TGTGCCAGCAGTTTAAGGCAGGGACCCAACGAGCAGTACTTC